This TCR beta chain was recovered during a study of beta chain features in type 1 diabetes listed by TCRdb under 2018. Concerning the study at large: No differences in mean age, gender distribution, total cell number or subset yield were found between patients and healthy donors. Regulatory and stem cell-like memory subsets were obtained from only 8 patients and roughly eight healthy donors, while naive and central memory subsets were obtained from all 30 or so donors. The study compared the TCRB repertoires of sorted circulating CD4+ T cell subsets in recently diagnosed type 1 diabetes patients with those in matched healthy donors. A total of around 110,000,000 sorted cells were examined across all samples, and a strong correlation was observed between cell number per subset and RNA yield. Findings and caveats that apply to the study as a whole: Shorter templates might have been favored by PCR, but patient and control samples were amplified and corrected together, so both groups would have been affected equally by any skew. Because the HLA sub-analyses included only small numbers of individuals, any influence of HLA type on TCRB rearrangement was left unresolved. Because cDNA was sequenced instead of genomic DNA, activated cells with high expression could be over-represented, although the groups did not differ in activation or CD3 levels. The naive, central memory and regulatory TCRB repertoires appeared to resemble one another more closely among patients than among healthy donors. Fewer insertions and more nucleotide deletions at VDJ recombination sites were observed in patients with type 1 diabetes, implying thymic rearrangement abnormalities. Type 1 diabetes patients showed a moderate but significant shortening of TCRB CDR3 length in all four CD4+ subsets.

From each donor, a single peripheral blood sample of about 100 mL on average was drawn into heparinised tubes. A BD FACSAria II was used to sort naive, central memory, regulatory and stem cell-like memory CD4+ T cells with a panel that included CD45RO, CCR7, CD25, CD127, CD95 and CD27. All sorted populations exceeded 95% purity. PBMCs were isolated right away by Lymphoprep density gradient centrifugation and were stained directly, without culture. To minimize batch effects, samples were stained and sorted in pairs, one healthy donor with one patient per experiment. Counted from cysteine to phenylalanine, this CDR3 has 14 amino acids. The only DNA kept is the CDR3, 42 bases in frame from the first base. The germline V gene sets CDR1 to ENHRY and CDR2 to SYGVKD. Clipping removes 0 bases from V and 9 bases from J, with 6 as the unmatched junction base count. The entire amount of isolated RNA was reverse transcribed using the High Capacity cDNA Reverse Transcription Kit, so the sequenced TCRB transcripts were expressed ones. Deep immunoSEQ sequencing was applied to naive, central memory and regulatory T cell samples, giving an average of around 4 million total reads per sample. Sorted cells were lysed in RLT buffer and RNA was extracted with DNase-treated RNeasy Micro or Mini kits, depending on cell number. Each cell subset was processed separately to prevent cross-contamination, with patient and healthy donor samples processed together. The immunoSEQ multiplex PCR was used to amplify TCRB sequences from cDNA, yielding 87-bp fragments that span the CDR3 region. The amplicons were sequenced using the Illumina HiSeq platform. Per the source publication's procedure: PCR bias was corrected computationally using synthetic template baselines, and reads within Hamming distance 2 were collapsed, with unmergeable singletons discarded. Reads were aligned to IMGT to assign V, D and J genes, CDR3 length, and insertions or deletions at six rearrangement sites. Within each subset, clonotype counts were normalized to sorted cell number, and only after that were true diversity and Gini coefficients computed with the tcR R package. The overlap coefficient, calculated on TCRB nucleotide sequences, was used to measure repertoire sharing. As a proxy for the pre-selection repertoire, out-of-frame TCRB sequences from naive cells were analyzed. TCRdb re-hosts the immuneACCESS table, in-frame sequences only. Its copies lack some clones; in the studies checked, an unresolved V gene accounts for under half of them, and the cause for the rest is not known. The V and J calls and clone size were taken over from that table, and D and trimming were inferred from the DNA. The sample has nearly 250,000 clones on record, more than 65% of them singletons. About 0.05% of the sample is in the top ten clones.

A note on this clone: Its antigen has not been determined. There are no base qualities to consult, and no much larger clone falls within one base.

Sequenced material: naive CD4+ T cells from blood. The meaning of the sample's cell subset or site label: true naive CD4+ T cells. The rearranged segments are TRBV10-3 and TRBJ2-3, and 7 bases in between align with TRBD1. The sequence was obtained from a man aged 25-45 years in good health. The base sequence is TGTGCCATCAGTGAGTCCTACGACAGGGTGACGCAGTATTTT. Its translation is CAISESYDRVTQYF.